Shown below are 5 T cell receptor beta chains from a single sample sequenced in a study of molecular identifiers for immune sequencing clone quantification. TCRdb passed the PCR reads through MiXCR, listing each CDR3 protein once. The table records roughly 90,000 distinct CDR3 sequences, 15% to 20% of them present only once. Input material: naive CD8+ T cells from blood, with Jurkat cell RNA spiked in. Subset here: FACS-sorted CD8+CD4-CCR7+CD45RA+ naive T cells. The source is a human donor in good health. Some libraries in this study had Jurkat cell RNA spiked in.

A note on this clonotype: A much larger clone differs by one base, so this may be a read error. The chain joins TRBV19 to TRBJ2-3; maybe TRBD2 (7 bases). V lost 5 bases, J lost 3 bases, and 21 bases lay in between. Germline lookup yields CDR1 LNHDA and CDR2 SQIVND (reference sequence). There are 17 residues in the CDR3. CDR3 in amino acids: CASSPPLGGPGTDTQYF. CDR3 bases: TGTGCCAGTAGTCCCCCCTTGGGGGGGCCTGGGACAGATACGCAGTATTTT.

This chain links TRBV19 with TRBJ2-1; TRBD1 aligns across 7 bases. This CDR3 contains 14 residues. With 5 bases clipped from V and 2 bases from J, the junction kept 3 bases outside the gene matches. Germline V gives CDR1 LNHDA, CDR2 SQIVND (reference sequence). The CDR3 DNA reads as TGTGCCAGTAGTCCTACAGGGGCCTACAATGAGCAGTTCTTC. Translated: CASSPTGAYNEQFF.

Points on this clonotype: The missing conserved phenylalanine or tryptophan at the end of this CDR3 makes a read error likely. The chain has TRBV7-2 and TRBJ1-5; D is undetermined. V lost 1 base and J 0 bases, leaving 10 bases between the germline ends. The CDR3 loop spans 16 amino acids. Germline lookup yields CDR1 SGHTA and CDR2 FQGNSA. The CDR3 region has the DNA TGTGCCAGCAGCTTAGACATTACCTGTAGCAATCAGCCCCAGCATCTT. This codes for CASSLDITCSNQPQHL.

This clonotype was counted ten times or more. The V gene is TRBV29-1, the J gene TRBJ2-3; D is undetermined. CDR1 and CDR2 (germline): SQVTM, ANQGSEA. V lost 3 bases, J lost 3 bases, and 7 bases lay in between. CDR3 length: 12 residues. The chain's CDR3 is CSVDTGTDTQYF. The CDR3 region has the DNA TGCAGCGTTGACACTGGTACAGATACGCAGTATTTT.

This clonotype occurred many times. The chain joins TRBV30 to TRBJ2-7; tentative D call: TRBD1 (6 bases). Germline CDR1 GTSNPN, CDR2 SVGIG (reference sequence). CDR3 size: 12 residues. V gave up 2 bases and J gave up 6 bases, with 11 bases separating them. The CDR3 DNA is TGTGCCTGGAGTCTTACAGGGTCCGAGCAGTACTTC. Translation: CAWSLTGSEQYF.